The sequence of this TCR beta chain was determined in a study of blood T cell repertoires in COVID-19. Study in general: Some COVID-19 samples were acute and others convalescent; all came from the United States, Italy and Spain.

Sequencing used immunoSEQ multiplex PCR; TCRdb keeps in-frame clones, though not all of them. The table lists about 140,000 clones, 76% of them singletons, with 4.5% in the top ten. From germline, CDR1 is MDHEN and CDR2 SYDVKM. The CDR3 is 10 amino acids. Germline trimming cut 8 bases from V and 8 bases from J; bases unmatched to any gene: 2. Sample: peripheral blood. This clonotype was obtained from an elderly woman with active or convalescent COVID-19. V is TRBV28 and J is TRBJ1-1; 7 bases map to TRBD1. CDR3 residues: CASRDREAFF. In DNA, the CDR3 is TGTGCCAGCCGGGACAGAGAAGCTTTCTTT.